The TCR beta chain described here comes from a study of T-cell memory formation after mild COVID-19. TCRdb fed the 5' RACE reads into MiXCR, producing one record per CDR3 protein. The sample includes fewer than 700,000 distinct CDR3 sequences, roughly 18% of them seen just once. The receptor was derived from an adult woman who had mild COVID-19 (a few samples of this study predate the infection). Cell type and time point are not known. What was sequenced was PBMCs or a T cell subset sorted from them (not recorded which).

The CDR3 DNA follows: TGCAGTGCCCGTAGCAGGACAGGGGATTATGGCTACACCTTC. This encodes CSARSRTGDYGYTF. This sequence joins TRBV20-1 and TRBJ1-2; 9 bases agree with TRBD1. From germline, CDR1 is DFQATT and CDR2 SNEGSKA (reference sequence). CDR3 size: 14 residues. V gave up 6 bases and J gave up 5 bases; unmatched junction bases: 10.